This TCR beta chain originates from a study of post-analysis software for immune sequencing data. Study summary: Progressive-relapsing, secondary progressive and relapsing-remitting multiple sclerosis were among the disease courses included. Whole-study results and caveats: Batch-matched samples strongly co-clustered by F measure. In patients, TRBV5-6, TRBV5-1 and TRBV20-1 belonged to roughly five TRBV segments found more frequently than in controls. Significantly lower normalized Chao1 diversity was seen in multiple sclerosis patients than in controls.

Sequencing libraries made from TCR beta cDNA carried unique molecular identifiers. Starting from approximately 0.95 to 9.8 million T cells, the study yielded a few hundred thousand cDNA molecules. Each CDR3 protein gets one entry after TCRdb re-called the PCR reads with MiXCR. The sample contains 750,000 to 950,000 distinct CDR3 sequences, roughly 50% of which appear only once. CDR3 length: 13 residues. The germline V gene encodes CDR1 SGHTA and CDR2 FQGTGA. This clonotype was detected a few times. Its antigen remains unidentified. At one of its ends the junction is not consistent with the germline gene, which may arise from a read error.

Sequencing used blood. The source of this sequence is a girl aged 10 to 17 with multiple sclerosis. This chain links TRBV7-3 with TRBJ2-5; D uncertain. For the CDR3, the DNA is TGTGCCGGCAGCTTAGGACCAGGAGAGACCCAGTACTTC. This sequence encodes CAGSLGPGETQYF.